Following are 4 T cell receptor beta chains from one sample sequenced in a study of blood T cell repertoires in COVID-19. TCRdb keeps only in-frame clones here, not all; method: immunoSEQ multiplex PCR. Seen here are approximately 200,000 clones, roughly nine tenths observed once, and the top ten hold about 1%. The sample comprised peripheral blood. The receptors were gathered from a man aged 25-45 years with acute or convalescent COVID-19.

To note about this clone: This CDR3 is also generated by other DNA sequences in the sample. V usage is TRBV24-1 and J usage is TRBJ2-3, with D hard to call. Germline V gene lookup returns CDR1 KGHDR and CDR2 SFDVKD. This CDR3 contains 12 residues. The V gene lost 9 bases and the J gene lost 0 bases, with 6 bases spanning the gap. The CDR3 DNA sequence: TGTGCCACCGGTGCGAGCACAGATACGCAGTATTTT. Encoded protein: CATGASTDTQYF.

The chain is built from TRBV5-5 and TRBJ2-1; 9 bases are shared with TRBD1. The J segment lost 9 bases and the V segment lost 0 bases, leaving 4 bases of the junction unmatched. The CDR3 length is 14 residues. CDR1 and CDR2 from the germline V gene are SGHKS and YYEKEE (reference sequence). CDR3 bases: TGTGCCAGCAGCTTGGGCGGGACAGGGAGTGAGCAGTTCTTC. Protein product: CASSLGGTGSEQFF.

The gene calls are TRBV9 and TRBJ2-3; no clear D gene. V was cut by 0 bases and J by 2 bases, with 7 bases left in between. This CDR3 has 14 residues. CDR1 SGDLS and CDR2 YYNGEE come from the germline V gene. CDR3 amino acids: CASSVEPNTDTQYF. CDR3 nucleotide sequence: TGTGCCAGCAGCGTAGAGCCAAACACAGATACGCAGTATTTT.

This clone was recorded a few times. The chain joins TRBV21-1 to TRBJ1-1; the table names TRBD1, a call not compared with the DNA. TRBV21-1 is a listed pseudogene. CDR3 length: 17 residues. The CDR3 DNA follows: TGTGCCAGCACACCCAGGACAGGGCTAATGGGGAACACTGAAGCTTTCTTT. Amino acids: CASTPRTGLMGNTEAFF.